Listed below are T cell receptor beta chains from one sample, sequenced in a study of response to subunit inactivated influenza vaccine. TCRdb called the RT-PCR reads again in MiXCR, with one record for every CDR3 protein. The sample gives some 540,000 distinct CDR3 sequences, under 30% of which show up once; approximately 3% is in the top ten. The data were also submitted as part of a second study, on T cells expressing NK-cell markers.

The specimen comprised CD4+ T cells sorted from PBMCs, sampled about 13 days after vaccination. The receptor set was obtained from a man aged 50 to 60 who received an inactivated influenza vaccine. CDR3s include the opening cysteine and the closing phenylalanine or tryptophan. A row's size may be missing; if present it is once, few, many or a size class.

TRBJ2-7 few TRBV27 CASRAGRQGTYEQYF
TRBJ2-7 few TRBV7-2 CASSYPPREQYF
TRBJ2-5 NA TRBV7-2 CASTAAGGGRETQYF
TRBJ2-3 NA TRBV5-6 CASSLWTGTDTQYF
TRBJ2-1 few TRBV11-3 CASSLAHQLDEQFF
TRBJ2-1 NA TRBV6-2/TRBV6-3 CASSYPPSRAHEQFF
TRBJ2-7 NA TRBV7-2 CASSPPPVGLRVYEQYF
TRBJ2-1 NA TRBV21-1 CASSKDRVGRFSDGNEQFF
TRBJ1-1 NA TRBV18 CASSPSPAGNTEAFF
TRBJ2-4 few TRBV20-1 CSARGPTKNIQYF
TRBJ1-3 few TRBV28 CASTGILFGNTIYF
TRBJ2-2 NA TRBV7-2 CASSLTGGVNGELFF
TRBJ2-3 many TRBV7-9 CASRSSTDTQYF
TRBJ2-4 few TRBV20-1 CSARGVAGGHIQYF
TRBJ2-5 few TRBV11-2 CASSRGEVETQYF
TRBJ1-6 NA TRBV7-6 CASSLALSGAHNYSPLHF
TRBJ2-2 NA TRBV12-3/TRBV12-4 CASRGANRGLNTGELFF
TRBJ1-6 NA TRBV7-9 CASSSDRVGYNSPLHF
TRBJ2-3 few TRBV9 CASSVEGAGGPVVQYF
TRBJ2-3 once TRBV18 CASSRDRGDTQYF
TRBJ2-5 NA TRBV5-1 CASTNKEETQYF
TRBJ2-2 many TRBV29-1 CSVTPGTDTGELFF
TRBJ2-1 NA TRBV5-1 CASSLGGFKSYNEQFF
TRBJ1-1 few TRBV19 CASNLWGPNTEAFF
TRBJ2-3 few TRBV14 CASSPRGTDTQYF
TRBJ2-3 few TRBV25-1 CASRGAGTSTDTQYF
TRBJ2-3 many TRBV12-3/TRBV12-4 CASSLIRDTQYF
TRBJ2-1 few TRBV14 CASSQRHEQFF
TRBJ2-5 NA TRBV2 CASSPGQIRSQETQYF
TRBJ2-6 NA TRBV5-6 CASSSLGTGDSGANVLTF
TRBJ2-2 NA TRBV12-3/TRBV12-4 CASSNRGADTGELFF
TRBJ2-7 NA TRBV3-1 CASSPSDSRVIEQYF
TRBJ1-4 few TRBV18 CASSPRTGSLIPNEKLFF
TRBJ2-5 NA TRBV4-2 CASSQALSRGQETQYF
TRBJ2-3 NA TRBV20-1 CSGRTSGRAKDTQYF
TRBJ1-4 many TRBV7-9 CASSHRDHTNEKLFF
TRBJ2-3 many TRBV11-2 CASSARQGSTDTQYF
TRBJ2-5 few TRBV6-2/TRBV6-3 CASSYSGTEETQYF
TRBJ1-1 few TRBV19 CASSIDRLQNTEAFF
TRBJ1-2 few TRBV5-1 CASSQGQGNNYGYTF